The 6 T cell receptor beta chains in this list originate from one sample, sequenced in a study of blood T cell repertoires in COVID-19. Using immunoSEQ multiplex PCR, the repertoire was profiled, and TCRdb retains in-frame clones only, with some absent. This table has some 200,000 clones, 60% to 80% appearing once. The sequenced material came from peripheral blood. These receptors were obtained from a woman in her 70s with acute or convalescent COVID-19.

V is TRBV5-1 and J is TRBJ2-1; 13 bases agree with TRBD2. CDR3 length: 19 amino acids. Germline CDR1 is SGHRS and CDR2 is YFSETQ. V shed 7 bases, J shed 0 bases, and the junction held 13 bases outside the gene matches. The CDR3 DNA is TGCGCCAGCGGAAGGCGACTAGCGGGAGGCCTTAGCTCCTACAATGAGCAGTTCTTC. Protein: CASGRRLAGGLSSYNEQFF.

The rearrangement links TRBV5-4 to TRBJ2-5, with TRBD1 matching 7 bases. Germline V gives CDR1 SGHNT, CDR2 YYREEE (reference sequence). V trimming: 4 bases; J trimming: 2 bases; junction bases outside the gene matches: 5. The length of the CDR3 is 14 residues. CDR3 loop: CASSIDRVQETQYF. CDR3 nucleotide sequence: TGTGCCAGCAGCATAGACAGGGTACAAGAGACCCAGTACTTC.

This chain uses TRBV7-9 with TRBJ2-3, with 10 bases matching TRBD2. V dropped 5 bases and J dropped 5; count of bases not matched to a gene: 19. The CDR3 spans 19 residues. Germline V gene sequence: CDR1 SEHNR, CDR2 FQNEAQ (reference sequence). The CDR3 region has the DNA TGTGCCAGCAGCCCACCCCGGTCTAGCGGGAGCCCCTGGGGAGATACGCAGTATTTT. It encodes CASSPPRSSGSPWGDTQYF.

The chain carries TRBV23-1 and TRBJ2-4; 12 nucleotides agree with TRBD2. TRBV23-1 is flagged as an ORF with uncertain function. This CDR3 comprises 20 residues. V shed 1 base, J shed 0 bases, and the junction held 10 bases outside the gene matches. The CDR3 bases are TGCGCCAGCAGTCAATTGAGGCTAGCGGGAGGGCAGAGAGCCAAAAACATTCAGTACTTC. Translating gives CASSQLRLAGGQRAKNIQYF.

V is TRBV30 and J is TRBJ2-7; D might be TRBD1 (5 bases). V was cut by 0 bases and J by 4 bases, with 16 bases left in between. The CDR3 has 15 amino acids. Germline V gene sequence: CDR1 GTSNPN, CDR2 SVGIG (reference sequence). The CDR3, as DNA: TGTGCCTGGAGTGTCGGCGGACACGCCGCTTACGAGCAGTACTTC. Its translation is CAWSVGGHAAYEQYF.

The gene calls are TRBV10-2 and TRBJ2-1; D not resolved. Germline V gene lookup returns CDR1 WSHSY and CDR2 SAAADI. This CDR3 spans 11 amino acids. The ends were cut back, 8 bases at V and 9 bases at J, with 11 bases in the middle. The CDR3 spells CASALSVEQFF. Here the CDR3 DNA reads TGCGCCAGCGCGCTTTCCGTTGAGCAGTTCTTC.